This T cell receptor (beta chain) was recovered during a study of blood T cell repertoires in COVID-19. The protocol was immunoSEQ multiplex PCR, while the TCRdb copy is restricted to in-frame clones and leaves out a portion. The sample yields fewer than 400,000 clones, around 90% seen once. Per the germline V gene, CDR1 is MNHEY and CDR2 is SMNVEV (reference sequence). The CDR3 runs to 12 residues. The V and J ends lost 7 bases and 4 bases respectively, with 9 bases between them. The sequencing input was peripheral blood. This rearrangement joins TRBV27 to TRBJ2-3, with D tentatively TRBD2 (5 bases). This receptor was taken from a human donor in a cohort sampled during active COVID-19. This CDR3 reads CASKASPDTQYF. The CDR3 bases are TGTGCCAGCAAGGCTAGCCCAGATACGCAGTATTTT.